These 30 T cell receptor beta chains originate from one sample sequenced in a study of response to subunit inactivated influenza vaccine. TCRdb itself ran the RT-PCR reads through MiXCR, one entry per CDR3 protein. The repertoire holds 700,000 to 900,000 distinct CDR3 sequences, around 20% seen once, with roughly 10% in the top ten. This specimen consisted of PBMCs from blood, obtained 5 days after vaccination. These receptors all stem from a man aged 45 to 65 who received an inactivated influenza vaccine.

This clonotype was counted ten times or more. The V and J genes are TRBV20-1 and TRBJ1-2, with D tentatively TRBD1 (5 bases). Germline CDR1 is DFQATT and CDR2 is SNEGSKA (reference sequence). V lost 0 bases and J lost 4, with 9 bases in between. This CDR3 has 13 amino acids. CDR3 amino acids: CSARDRVGYGYTF. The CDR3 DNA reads TGCAGTGCTAGAGACAGGGTTGGCTATGGCTACACCTTC.

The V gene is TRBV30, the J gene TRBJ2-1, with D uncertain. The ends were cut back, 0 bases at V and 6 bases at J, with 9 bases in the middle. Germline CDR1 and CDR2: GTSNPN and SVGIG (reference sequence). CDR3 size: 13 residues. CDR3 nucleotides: TGTGCCTGGAGTGTTGGCGCCCCCAATGAGCAGTTCTTC. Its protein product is CAWSVGAPNEQFF.

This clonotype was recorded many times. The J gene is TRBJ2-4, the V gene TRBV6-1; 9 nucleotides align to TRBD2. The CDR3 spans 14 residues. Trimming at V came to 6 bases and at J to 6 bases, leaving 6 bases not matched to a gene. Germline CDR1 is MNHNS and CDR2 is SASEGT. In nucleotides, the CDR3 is TGTGCCAGCAGCCTAGCGGGACCCCCAAACATTCAGTACTTC. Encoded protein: CASSLAGPPNIQYF.

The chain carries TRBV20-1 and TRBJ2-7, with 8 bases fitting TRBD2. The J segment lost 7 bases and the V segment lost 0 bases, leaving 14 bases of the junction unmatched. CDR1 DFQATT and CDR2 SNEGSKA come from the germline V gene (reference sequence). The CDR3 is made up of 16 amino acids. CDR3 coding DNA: TGCAGTGCTAGAGATGCCCCCCTTAGCGGGGCCGGAGAGCAGTACTTC. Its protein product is CSARDAPLSGAGEQYF.

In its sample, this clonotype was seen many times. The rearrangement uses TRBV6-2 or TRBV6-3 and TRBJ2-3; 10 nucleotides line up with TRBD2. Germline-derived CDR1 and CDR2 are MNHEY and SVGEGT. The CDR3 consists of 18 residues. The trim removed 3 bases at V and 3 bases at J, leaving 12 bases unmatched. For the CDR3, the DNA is TGTGCCAGCAGTTATATGGTGACTAGCGGGCAGGATACAGATACGCAGTATTTT. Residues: CASSYMVTSGQDTDTQYF.

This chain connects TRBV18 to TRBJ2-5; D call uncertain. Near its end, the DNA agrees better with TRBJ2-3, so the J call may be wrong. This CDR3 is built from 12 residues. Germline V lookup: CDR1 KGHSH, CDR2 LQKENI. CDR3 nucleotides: TGTGCCAGCTCACCTCCCGCTGGTACGCAGTATTTT. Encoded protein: CASSPPAGTQYF.

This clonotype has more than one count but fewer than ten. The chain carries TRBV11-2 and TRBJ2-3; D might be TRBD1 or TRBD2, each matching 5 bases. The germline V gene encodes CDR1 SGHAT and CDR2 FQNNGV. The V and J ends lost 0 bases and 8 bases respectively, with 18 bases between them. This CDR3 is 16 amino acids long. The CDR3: CASSLDWGMGYGTQYF. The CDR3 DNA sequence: TGTGCCAGCAGCTTAGACTGGGGGATGGGGTATGGTACGCAGTATTTT.

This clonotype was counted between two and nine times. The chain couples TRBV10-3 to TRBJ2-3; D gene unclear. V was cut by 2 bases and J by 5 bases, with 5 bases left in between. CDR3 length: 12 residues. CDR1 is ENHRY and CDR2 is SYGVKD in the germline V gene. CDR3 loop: CAISELRDTQYF. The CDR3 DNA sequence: TGTGCCATCAGTGAGCTCAGAGATACGCAGTATTTT.

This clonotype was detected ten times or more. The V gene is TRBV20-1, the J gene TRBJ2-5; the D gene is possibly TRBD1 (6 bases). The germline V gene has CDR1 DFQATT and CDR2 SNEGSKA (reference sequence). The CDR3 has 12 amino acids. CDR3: CSLTGWGETQYF. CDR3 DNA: TGCAGCTTAACAGGGTGGGGAGAGACCCAGTACTTC.

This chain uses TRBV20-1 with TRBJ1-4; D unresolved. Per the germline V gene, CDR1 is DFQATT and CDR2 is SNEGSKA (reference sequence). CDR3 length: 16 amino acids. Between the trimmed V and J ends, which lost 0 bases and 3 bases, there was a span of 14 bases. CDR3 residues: CSARDLWEAANEKLFF. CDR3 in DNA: TGCAGTGCTAGAGACCTTTGGGAGGCTGCTAATGAAAAACTGTTTTTT.

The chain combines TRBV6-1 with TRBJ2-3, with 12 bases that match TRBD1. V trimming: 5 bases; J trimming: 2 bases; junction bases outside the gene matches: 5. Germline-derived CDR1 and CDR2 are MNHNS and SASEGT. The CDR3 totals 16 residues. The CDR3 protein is CASSTGTGGNTDTQYF. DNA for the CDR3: TGTGCCAGCAGTACCGGGACAGGGGGCAACACAGATACGCAGTATTTT.

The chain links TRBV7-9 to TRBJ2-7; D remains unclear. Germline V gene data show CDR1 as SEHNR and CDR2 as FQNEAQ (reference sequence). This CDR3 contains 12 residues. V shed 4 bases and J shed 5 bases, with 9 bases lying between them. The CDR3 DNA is TGTGCCAGCAGCTCTCCGTGGGACGAGCAGTACTTC. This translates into CASSSPWDEQYF. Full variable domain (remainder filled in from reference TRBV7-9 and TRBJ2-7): DTGVSQNPRHKITKRGQNVTFRCDPISEHNRLYWYRQTLGQGPEFLTYFQNEAQLEKSRLLSDRFSAERPKGSFSTLEIQRTEQGDSAMYLCASSSPWDEQYFGPGTRLTVT.

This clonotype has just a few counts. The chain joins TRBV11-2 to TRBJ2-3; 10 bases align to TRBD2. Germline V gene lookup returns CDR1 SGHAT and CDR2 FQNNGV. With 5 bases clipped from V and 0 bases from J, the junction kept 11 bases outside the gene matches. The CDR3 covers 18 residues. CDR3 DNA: TGTGCCAGCAGCCGTCGAGCGGGAGGGAGACTGAGCACAGATACGCAGTATTTT. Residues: CASSRRAGGRLSTDTQYF. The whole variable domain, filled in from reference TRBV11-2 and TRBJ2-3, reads EAGVAQSPRYKIIEKRQSVAFWCNPISGHATLYWYQQILGQGPKLLIQFQNNGVVDDSQLPKDRFSAERLKGVDSTLKIQPAKLEDSAVYLCASSRRAGGRLSTDTQYFGPGTRLTVL.

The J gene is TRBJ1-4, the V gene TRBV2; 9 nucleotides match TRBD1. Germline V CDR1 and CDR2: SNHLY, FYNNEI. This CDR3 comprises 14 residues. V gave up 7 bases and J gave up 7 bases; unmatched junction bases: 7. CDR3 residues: CASNGQGLAEKLFF. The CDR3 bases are TGTGCCAGCAACGGACAGGGGCTGGCTGAAAAACTGTTTTTT.

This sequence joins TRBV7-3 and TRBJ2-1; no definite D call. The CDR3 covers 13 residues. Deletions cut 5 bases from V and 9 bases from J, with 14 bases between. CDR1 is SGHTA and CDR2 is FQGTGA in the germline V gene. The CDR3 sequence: CASSPPAGVEQFF. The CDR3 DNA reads TGTGCCAGCAGCCCTCCGGCAGGTGTTGAGCAGTTCTTC.

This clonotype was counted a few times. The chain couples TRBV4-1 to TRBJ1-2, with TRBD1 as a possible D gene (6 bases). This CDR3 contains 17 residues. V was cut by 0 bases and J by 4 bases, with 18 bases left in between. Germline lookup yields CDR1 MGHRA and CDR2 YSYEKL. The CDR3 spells CASSQDLIGGLIYGYTF. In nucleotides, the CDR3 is TGCGCCAGCAGCCAAGATCTTATCGGGGGCTTGATCTATGGCTACACCTTC.

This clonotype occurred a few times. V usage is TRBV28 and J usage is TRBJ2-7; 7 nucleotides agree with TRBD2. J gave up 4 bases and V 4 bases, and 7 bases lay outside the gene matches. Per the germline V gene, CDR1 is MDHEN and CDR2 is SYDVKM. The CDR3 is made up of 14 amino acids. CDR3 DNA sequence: TGTGCCAGCAGTTCTCCGGGGGAGGGTTACGAGCAGTACTTC. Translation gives CASSSPGEGYEQYF.

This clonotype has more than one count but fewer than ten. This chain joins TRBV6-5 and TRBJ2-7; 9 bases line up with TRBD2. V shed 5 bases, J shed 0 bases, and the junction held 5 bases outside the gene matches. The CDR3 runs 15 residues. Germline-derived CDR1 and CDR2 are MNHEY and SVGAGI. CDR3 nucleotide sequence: TGTGCCAGCAGTACTCATAGCGGGAGCTCCTACGAGCAGTACTTC. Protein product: CASSTHSGSSYEQYF.

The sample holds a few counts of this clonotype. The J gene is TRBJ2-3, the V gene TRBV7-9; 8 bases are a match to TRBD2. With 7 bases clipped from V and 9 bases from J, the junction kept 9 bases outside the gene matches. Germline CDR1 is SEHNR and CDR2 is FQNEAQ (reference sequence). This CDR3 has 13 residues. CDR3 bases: TGTGCCAGCACCCGGGGGGGGGAAGGCACGCAGTATTTT. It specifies CASTRGGEGTQYF.

The CDR3 DNA is TGCAGTGCTAGAAGCGGAACCACAGATACGCAGTATTTT. This gives the protein CSARSGTTDTQYF. The chain employs TRBV20-1 and TRBJ2-3, with D possibly being TRBD2 (5 bases). The CDR3 covers 13 residues. Trimming cost V 2 bases and J 2 bases, with 8 bases left between them. Germline V lookup: CDR1 DFQATT, CDR2 SNEGSKA (reference sequence).

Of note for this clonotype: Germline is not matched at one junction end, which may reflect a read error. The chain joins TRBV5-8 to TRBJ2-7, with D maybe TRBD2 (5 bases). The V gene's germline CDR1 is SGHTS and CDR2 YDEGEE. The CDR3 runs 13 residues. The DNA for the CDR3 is TGTGCCAGCGGACTCAGATACTCCTTCGAGCAGTACTTC. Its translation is CASGLRYSFEQYF.

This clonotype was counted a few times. This CDR3 is CASSPGRNYGYTF. CDR3 DNA: TGTGCCAGCAGTCCAGGACGGAACTATGGCTACACCTTC. The chain links TRBV28 to TRBJ1-2; no definite D call. The CDR3 loop spans 13 amino acids. Looked up from germline, CDR1 is MDHEN and CDR2 is SYDVKM. Trimming left V 5 bases short and J 2 bases short, with 9 bases between.

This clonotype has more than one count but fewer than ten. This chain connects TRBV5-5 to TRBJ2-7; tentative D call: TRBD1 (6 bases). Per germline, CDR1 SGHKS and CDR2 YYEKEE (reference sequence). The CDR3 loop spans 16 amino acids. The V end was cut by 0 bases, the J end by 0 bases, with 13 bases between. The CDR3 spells CASSLATGQDSYEQYF. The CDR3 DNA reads TGTGCCAGCAGCTTGGCTACGGGACAAGACTCCTACGAGCAGTACTTC.

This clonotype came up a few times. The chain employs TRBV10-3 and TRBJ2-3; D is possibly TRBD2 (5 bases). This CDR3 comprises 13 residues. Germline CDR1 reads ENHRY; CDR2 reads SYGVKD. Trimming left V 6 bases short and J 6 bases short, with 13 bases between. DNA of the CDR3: TGTGCCATCAGAGCGGACCGATTGGATACGCAGTATTTT. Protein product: CAIRADRLDTQYF.

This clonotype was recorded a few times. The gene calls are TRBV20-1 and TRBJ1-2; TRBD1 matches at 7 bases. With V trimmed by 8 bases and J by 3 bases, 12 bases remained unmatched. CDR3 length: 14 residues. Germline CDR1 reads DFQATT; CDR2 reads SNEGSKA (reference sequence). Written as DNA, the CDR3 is TGCAGTCCAATACAATTAACAGGGGACTATGGCTACACCTTC. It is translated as CSPIQLTGDYGYTF.

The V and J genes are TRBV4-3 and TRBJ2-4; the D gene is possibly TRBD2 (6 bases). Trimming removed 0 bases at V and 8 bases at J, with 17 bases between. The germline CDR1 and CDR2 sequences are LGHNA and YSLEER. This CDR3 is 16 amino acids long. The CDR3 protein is CASSQEATSNIYIQYF. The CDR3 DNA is TGCGCCAGCAGCCAAGAGGCAACTAGCAACATTTACATTCAGTACTTC.

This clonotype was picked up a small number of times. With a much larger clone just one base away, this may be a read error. Here the CDR3 reads CASSWGQQETQYF. In DNA, the CDR3 is TGTGCCAGCAGCTGGGGACAGCAAGAGACCCAGTACTTC. The chain recombines TRBV11-2 with TRBJ2-5; TRBD1 matches 7 bases. Per germline, CDR1 SGHAT and CDR2 FQNNGV. V was pared by 4 bases and J by 2 bases, with 1 base of the junction left unmatched. The CDR3 runs to 13 residues. The variable domain in full, with the rest retrieved from reference TRBV11-2 and TRBJ2-5, is EAGVAQSPRYKIIEKRQSVAFWCNPISGHATLYWYQQILGQGPKLLIQFQNNGVVDDSQLPKDRFSAERLKGVDSTLKIQPAKLEDSAVYLCASSWGQQETQYFGPGTRLLVL.

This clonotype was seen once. The CDR3 here is CSARRQNLLETQYF. In DNA, the CDR3 is TGCAGTGCTCGCCGACAGAATTTGTTGGAGACCCAGTACTTC. This chain joins TRBV20-1 and TRBJ2-5; tentative D call: TRBD1 (5 bases). CDR1 DFQATT and CDR2 SNEGSKA come from the germline V gene (reference sequence). The CDR3 contains 14 residues. V was shortened by 5 bases and J by 5 bases, with 18 bases between the two germline ends.

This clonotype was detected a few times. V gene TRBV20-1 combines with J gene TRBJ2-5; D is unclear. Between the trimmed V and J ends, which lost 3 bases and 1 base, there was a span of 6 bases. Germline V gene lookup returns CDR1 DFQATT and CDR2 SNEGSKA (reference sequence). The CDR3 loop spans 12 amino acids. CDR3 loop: CSASRAQETQYF. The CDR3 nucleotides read TGCAGTGCTAGCCGGGCCCAAGAGACCCAGTACTTC.

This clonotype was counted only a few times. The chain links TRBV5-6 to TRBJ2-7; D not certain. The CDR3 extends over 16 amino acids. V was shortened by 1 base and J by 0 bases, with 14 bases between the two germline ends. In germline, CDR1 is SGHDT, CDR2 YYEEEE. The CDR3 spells CASSLIGPALSYEQYF. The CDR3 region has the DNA TGTGCCAGCAGCTTGATTGGGCCGGCCCTCTCCTACGAGCAGTACTTC. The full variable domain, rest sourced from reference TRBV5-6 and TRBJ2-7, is DAGVTQSPTHLIKTRGQQVTLRCSPKSGHDTVSWYQQALGQGPQFIFQYYEEEERQRGNFPDRFSGHQFPNYSSELNVNALLLGDSALYLCASSLIGPALSYEQYFGPGTRLTVT.